This T cell receptor (beta chain) was documented in a study of cytomegalovirus exposure and HLA in healthy donors. For the study at large: For the approximately 360 genotyped donors, around 76% fell within the Caucasian-associated ancestry cluster. The study, taken as a whole, reports: Later analysis identified a missense DCLRE1C variant that was linked to TCR beta V- and J-gene trimming.

Vbeta (60) and Jbeta (13) primers were used in the PCR. Using immunoSEQ multiplex PCR, the repertoire was profiled, and TCRdb retains in-frame clones only, with some absent. The data show 150,000 to 200,000 clones, 62% seen once. V shed 1 base, J shed 4 bases, and the junction held 2 bases outside the gene matches. CDR3 size: 15 residues. Germline-derived CDR1 and CDR2 are LGHNA and YNFKEQ. Remarks on this clone: The antigen remains unidentified.

The genes are TRBV4-2 and TRBJ2-7; 12 bases are shared with TRBD2. This TCR came from a man between 35 and 55 years old in good health and CMV-seronegative. The sample consisted of PBMCs. The CDR3 coding sequence is TGTGCCAGCAGCCAAGTGACTAGCGGGAGTTACGAGCAGTACTTC. This translates into CASSQVTSGSYEQYF.